Listed below are T cell receptor beta chains from one sample, sequenced in a study of blood T cell repertoires in COVID-19. Method: immunoSEQ multiplex PCR; TCRdb's copy keeps in-frame clones and lacks some. This sample has some 120,000 clones, with almost 70% found just once. Sequences were obtained from peripheral blood. These receptors originate from a woman in her 70s with acute or convalescent COVID-19. CDR3s include the opening cysteine and the closing phenylalanine or tryptophan.

V gene	CDR3 length	J gene	CDR3 protein
TRBV19	15	TRBJ2-2	CASSAGLLLPGELFF
TRBV2	17	TRBJ2-2	CASSRHGDRTNTGELFF
TRBV19	18	TRBJ2-1	CASSSGLAGGLTYNEQFF
TRBV27	14	TRBJ1-4	CASSSGRSGEKLFF
TRBV5-1	14	TRBJ1-2	CASSLVSGDYGYTF
TRBV25-1	14	TRBJ1-1	CASSESRQGVEAFF
TRBV5-6	14	TRBJ2-7	CASSLGDRGSEQYF
TRBV19	14	TRBJ1-1	CASSPSDRYTEAFF
TRBV6-5	14	TRBJ2-7	CASSYEQGTYEQYF
TRBV25-1	11	TRBJ2-5	CASSGRETQYF
TRBV19	14	TRBJ2-1	CASSSLRETDEQFF
TRBV12-3/TRBV12-4	12	TRBJ2-7	CASSLGHSEQYF
TRBV2	15	TRBJ2-1	CASSGTSGPYNEQFF
TRBV7-9	11	TRBJ2-7	CASSNTYEQYF
TRBV6-6	14	TRBJ2-7	CASRLIGIGYEQYF
TRBV5-1	13	TRBJ2-2	CASSLSGTGELFF
TRBV19	13	TRBJ2-5	CATGLAGVETQYF
TRBV19	14	TRBJ2-1	CASSIGTGKGEQFF
TRBV7-2	15	TRBJ2-1	CASNPQASSYNEQFF
TRBV7-6	16	TRBJ2-7	CASSPTPRAGALEQYF
TRBV5-6	12	TRBJ2-7	CASRQGAREQYF
TRBV7-9	13	TRBJ1-1	CASSLRTGDESFF
TRBV14	14	TRBJ2-1	CASSRGTGVGEQFF
TRBV7-9	17	TRBJ1-6	CASSTQLWESYNSPLHF
TRBV30	11	TRBJ1-2	CACDREWGYTF
TRBV6-2/TRBV6-3	16	TRBJ2-3	CASRPSSGGRTDTQYF
TRBV5-1	14	TRBJ1-2	CASSLVLQGGGYTF
TRBV12-3/TRBV12-4	13	TRBJ1-2	CASSFTGDSGYTF
TRBV29-1	14	TRBJ2-2	CSVGMQVNTGELFF
TRBV28	14	TRBJ2-3	CASEGQGVRDTQYF
TRBV25-1	15	TRBJ1-1	CASSEYEGASTEAFF
TRBV11-2	13	TRBJ2-7	CASSLRTGYEQYF
TRBV29-1	12	TRBJ1-5	CSVLWDSGPQHF
TRBV7-9	15	TRBJ1-6	CASSLDQGARSPLHF